The next 15 T cell receptor beta chains were all read from a single sample in a study of blood T cell repertoires in COVID-19 (dated by TCRdb to between 2020 and 2021). Library method: the immunoSEQ multiplex PCR assay. Not all clones reach the TCRdb copy of this immuneACCESS table, which keeps in-frame sequences only. Checked studies attribute under half of the gap to unresolved V genes and leave the rest unexplained. The sample includes roughly 80,000 clones, with about 88% observed a single time. The biggest ten clones account for about 2.7% of the sample. Sequences were obtained from peripheral blood. Receptors were obtained from an elderly woman with acute or convalescent COVID-19.

The chain employs TRBV28 and TRBJ1-5; 8 nucleotides line up with TRBD1. Trimming took 2 bases from V and 7 from J; bases not matched to a gene: 7. Germline CDR1 is MDHEN and CDR2 is SYDVKM. This CDR3 contains 15 residues. In DNA, the CDR3 is TGTGCCAGCAGTTTAAAGGACAGGGTATTCCAGCCCCAGCATTTT. It codes for CASSLKDRVFQPQHF.

The chain couples TRBV12-3 or TRBV12-4 to TRBJ2-1, with 8 bases aligning to TRBD2. CDR3 length: 12 amino acids. Trimming cost V 6 bases and J 7 bases; bases outside gene matches: 2. CDR3 bases: TGTGCCAGCAGCCGGGGGGGGAATGAGCAGTTCTTC. Residues: CASSRGGNEQFF.

The chain has TRBV5-6 and TRBJ2-3; D perhaps matches TRBD2 (5 bases). The germline CDR1 and CDR2 sequences are SGHDT and YYEEEE. The V and J ends lost 0 bases and 3 bases respectively, with 11 bases between them. The CDR3 loop spans 15 amino acids. CDR3 nucleotides: TGTGCCAGCAGCTTGGGGACTCGAGGGACAGATACGCAGTATTTT. Protein: CASSLGTRGTDTQYF.

The chain employs TRBV7-2 and TRBJ2-3, with D possibly TRBD2 on 5 matching bases. The CDR3 extends over 13 amino acids. The V gene's germline CDR1 is SGHTA and CDR2 FQGNSA. Deletions cut 5 bases from V and 14 bases from J, with 20 bases between. The CDR3 bases are TGTGCCAGCAGCGCAGACACTAGTCAAAGACCGTATTTT. Amino acid sequence: CASSADTSQRPYF. The variable domain in full, with the rest retrieved from reference TRBV7-2 and TRBJ2-3, is GAGVSQSPSNKVTEKGKDVELRCDPISGHTALYWYRQSLGQGLEFLIYFQGNSAPDKSGLPSDRFSAERTGGSVSTLTIQRTQQEDSAVYLCASSADTSQRPYFGPGTRLTVL.

The chain uses TRBV18 and TRBJ2-5; perhaps TRBD2 as D (5 bases). CDR3 length: 14 residues. Germline V CDR1 and CDR2: KGHSH, LQKENI. Trimming pared 2 bases from V and 4 bases from J, leaving 11 bases between. CDR3 in DNA: TGTGCCAGCTCACCAAGCGGCTTGGGAGAGACCCAGTACTTC. This sequence encodes CASSPSGLGETQYF.

The gene calls are TRBV4-2 and TRBJ2-5; the match to TRBD2 covers 12 bases. In germline, CDR1 is LGHNA, CDR2 YNFKEQ. The trim removed 3 bases at V and 2 bases at J, leaving 10 bases unmatched. This CDR3 comprises 18 residues. For the CDR3, the DNA is TGTGCCAGCAGCCAGGGGGGGACTAGCGGGTTGGGTCAAGAGACCCAGTACTTC. This codes for CASSQGGTSGLGQETQYF.

The chain carries TRBV18 and TRBJ1-1; a possible D gene is TRBD1 (6 bases). The CDR3 runs to 13 residues. Germline CDR1 is KGHSH and CDR2 is LQKENI. V was shortened by 6 bases and J by 7 bases, with 15 bases between the two germline ends. The CDR3 nucleotides read TGTGCCAGCTCTGACATACAGGGTGGTGAAGCTTTCTTT. Translating gives CASSDIQGGEAFF.

V gene TRBV2 combines with J gene TRBJ2-1; no clear D. With 2 bases removed from V and 5 bases from J, the gap between germline ends came to 7 bases. The CDR3 loop spans 13 amino acids. Germline lookup yields CDR1 SNHLY and CDR2 FYNNEI. CDR3 in amino acids: CASSEMGNNEQFF. The CDR3 bases are TGTGCCAGCAGTGAAATGGGCAACAATGAGCAGTTCTTC.

V and J are TRBV20-1 and TRBJ1-1; the D is unclear. CDR1 is DFQATT, CDR2 SNEGSKA, per germline (reference sequence). The CDR3 consists of 11 residues. The V end lost 5 bases, the J end lost 3 bases, and 7 bases lay between the germline ends. The CDR3: CSAPTYTEAFF. CDR3 sequence (DNA): TGCAGTGCTCCGACTTACACTGAAGCTTTCTTT.

The V gene is TRBV6-5, the J gene TRBJ1-2; D call uncertain. With 0 bases removed from V and 4 bases from J, the gap between germline ends came to 15 bases. The CDR3 runs to 16 residues. Germline CDR1 reads MNHEY; CDR2 reads SVGAGI. CDR3 DNA: TGTGCCAGCAGTTACTCACTCGCAGGTGTCGGCTATGGCTACACCTTC. Translation gives CASSYSLAGVGYGYTF.

The genes are TRBV6-2 or TRBV6-3 and TRBJ1-5; D not resolved. The CDR3 length is 18 residues. Germline lookup yields CDR1 MNHEY and CDR2 SVGEGT. The germline V and J ends were trimmed by 1 base and 1 base, with 17 bases remaining between them. As DNA, the CDR3 is TGTGCCAGCAGTTACTTTGGTGGCCCTTTCGGGAGCAATCAGCCCCAGCATTTT. This encodes CASSYFGGPFGSNQPQHF.

This chain uses TRBV7-2 with TRBJ1-1; no reliable D call. Germline CDR1 SGHTA, CDR2 FQGNSA. This CDR3 contains 13 residues. The V and J ends lost 2 bases and 0 bases respectively, with 4 bases between them. CDR3 nucleotides: TGTGCCAGCAGCTTAATATTGAACACTGAAGCTTTCTTT. Translation: CASSLILNTEAFF.

V and J are TRBV2 and TRBJ1-2, with a weak D call TRBD1 (5 bases). CDR1 is SNHLY, CDR2 FYNNEI, per germline. The V end was cut by 6 bases, the J end by 0 bases, with 8 bases between. The CDR3 is made up of 13 amino acids. The CDR3 region is CASRGGPNYGYTF. For the CDR3, the DNA is TGTGCCAGCAGGGGGGGACCTAACTATGGCTACACCTTC.

CDR3 sequence (DNA): TGTGCCAGCAGTTACCCGACAGGGTTCCCTGGGGCCAACGTCCTGACTTTC. This gives the protein CASSYPTGFPGANVLTF. The chain employs TRBV6-2 or TRBV6-3 and TRBJ2-6, with TRBD1 matching 7 bases. With V trimmed by 2 bases and J by 2 bases, 6 bases remained unmatched. This CDR3 has 17 amino acids. CDR1 MNHEY and CDR2 SVGEGT come from the germline V gene.

The chain uses TRBV28 and TRBJ2-4; 12 positions match TRBD2. The germline CDR1 and CDR2 sequences are MDHEN and SYDVKM. The CDR3 runs to 17 residues. Losses at the gene ends were 3 bases for V and 6 bases for J; bases not matched to a gene: 9. DNA of the CDR3: TGTGCCAGCAGTTTCCCTAGCGGGAGGGCCGGGGTAAACATTCAGTACTTC. It codes for CASSFPSGRAGVNIQYF.